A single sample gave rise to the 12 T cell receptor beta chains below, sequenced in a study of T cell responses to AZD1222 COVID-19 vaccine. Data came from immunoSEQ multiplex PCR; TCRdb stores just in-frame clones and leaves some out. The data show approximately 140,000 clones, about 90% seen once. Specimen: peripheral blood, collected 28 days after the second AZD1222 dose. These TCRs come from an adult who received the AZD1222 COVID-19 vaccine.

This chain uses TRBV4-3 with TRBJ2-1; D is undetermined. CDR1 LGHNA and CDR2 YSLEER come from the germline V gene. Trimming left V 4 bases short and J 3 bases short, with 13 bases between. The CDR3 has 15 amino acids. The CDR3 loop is CASSPSRVGYNEQFF. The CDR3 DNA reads TGCGCCAGCAGCCCCAGTAGGGTGGGCTACAATGAGCAGTTCTTC.

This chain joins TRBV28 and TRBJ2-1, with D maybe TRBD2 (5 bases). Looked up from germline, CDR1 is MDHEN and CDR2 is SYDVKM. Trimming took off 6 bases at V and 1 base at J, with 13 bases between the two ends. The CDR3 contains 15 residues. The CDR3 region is CASSPQLVSYNEQFF. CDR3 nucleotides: TGTGCCAGCAGCCCCCAACTAGTGTCCTACAATGAGCAGTTCTTC. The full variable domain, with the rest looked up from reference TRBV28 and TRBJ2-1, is DVKVTQSSRYLVKRTGEKVFLECVQDMDHENMFWYRQDPGLGLRLIYFSYDVKMKEKGDIPEGYSVSREKKERFSLILESASTNQTSMYLCASSPQLVSYNEQFFGPGTRLTVL.

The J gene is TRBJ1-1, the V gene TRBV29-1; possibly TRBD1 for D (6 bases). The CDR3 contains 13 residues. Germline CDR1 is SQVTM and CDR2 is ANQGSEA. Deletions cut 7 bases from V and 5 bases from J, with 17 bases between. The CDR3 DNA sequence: TGCAGCGCGAGGGGGAATGAGGGAACTGAAGCTTTCTTT. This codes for CSARGNEGTEAFF.

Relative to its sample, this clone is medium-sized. CDR3 coding DNA: TGTGCCAGCAGCTCGATCTTCAAAGGGGGCGGCTACACCTTC. As protein: CASSSIFKGGGYTF. This chain connects TRBV7-9 to TRBJ1-2, with 7 bases matching TRBD1. V lost 4 bases and J lost 8; bases outside the gene matches: 10. Germline V CDR1 and CDR2: SEHNR, FQNEAQ (reference sequence). There are 14 residues in the CDR3.

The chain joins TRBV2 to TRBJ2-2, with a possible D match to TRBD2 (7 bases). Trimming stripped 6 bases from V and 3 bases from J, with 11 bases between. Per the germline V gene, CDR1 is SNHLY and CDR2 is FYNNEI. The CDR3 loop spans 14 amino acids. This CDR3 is CASRGEGDTGELFF. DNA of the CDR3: TGTGCCAGCAGGGGGGAGGGGGACACCGGGGAGCTGTTTTTT.

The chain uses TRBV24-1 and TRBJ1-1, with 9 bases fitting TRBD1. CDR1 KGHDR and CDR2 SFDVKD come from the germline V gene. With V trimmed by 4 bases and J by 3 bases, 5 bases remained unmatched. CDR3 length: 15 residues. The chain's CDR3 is CATSDPRTGDTEAFF. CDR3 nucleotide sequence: TGTGCCACCAGTGACCCCCGGACAGGGGACACTGAAGCTTTCTTT.

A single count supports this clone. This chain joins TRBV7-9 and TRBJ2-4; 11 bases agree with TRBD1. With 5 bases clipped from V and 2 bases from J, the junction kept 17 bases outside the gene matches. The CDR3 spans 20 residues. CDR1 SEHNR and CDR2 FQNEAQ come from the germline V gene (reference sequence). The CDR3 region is CASSTPGQGAQRPTKNIQYF. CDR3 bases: TGTGCCAGCAGCACCCCAGGACAGGGGGCGCAAAGGCCGACCAAAAACATTCAGTACTTC.

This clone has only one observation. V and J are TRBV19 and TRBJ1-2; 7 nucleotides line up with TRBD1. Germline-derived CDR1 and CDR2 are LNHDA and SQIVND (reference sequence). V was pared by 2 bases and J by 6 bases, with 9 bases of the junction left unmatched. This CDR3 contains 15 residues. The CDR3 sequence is CASSISRGGVNGYTF. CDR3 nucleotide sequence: TGTGCCAGTAGTATATCTCGAGGGGGCGTGAATGGCTACACCTTC.

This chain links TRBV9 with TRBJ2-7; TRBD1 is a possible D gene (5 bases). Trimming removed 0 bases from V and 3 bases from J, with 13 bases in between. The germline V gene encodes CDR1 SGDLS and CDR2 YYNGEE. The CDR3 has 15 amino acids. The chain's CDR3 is CASSVGPQGNYEQYV. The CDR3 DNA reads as TGTGCCAGCAGCGTAGGGCCGCAGGGTAACTACGAGCAGTACGTC.

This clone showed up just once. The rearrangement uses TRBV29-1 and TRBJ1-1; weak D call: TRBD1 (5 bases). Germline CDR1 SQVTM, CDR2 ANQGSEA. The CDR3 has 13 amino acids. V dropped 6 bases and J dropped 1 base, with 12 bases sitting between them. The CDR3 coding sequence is TGCAGCGTCCGAGGGGCGGGGAACACTGAAGCTTTCTTT. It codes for CSVRGAGNTEAFF. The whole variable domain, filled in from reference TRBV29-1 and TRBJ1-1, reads SAVISQKPSRDICQRGTSLTIQCQVDSQVTMMFWYRQQPGQSLTLIATANQGSEATYESGFVIDKFPISRPNLTFSTLTVSNMSPEDSSIYLCSVRGAGNTEAFFGQGTRLTVV.

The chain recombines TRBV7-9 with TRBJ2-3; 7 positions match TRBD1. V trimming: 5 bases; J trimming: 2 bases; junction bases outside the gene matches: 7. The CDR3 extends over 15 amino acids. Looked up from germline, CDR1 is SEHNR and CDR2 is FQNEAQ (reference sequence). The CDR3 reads CASSPGQFLTDTQYF. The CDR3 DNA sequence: TGTGCCAGCAGCCCGGGACAGTTCCTCACAGATACGCAGTATTTT.

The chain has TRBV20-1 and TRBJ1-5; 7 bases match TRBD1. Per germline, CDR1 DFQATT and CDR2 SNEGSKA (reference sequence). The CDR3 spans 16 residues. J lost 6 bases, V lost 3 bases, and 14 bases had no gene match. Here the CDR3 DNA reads TGCAGTGCTAGTGTGGGAGCGGGACAGATCCCTCAGCCCCAGCATTTT. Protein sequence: CSASVGAGQIPQPQHF.